A single sample is the source of the 2 T cell receptor beta chains below, sequenced in a study of a mutant IDH1 vaccine in newly diagnosed glioma. Libraries were prepared by immunoSEQ multiplex PCR; TCRdb keeps only in-frame clonotypes and omits some of them. This table holds about 60,000 clones, 84% found once. These receptors lack a known antigen. Time point indicated: week 23, last vaccination. A 20-mer mutant IDH1 peptide at 300 ug was injected subcutaneously with topical imiquimod. The input for sequencing was PBMCs, taken from a glioma patient whose treatment included an IDH1 peptide vaccine. The receptors here all came from a man between 18 and 35 years old with glioma.

This chain uses TRBV5-1 with TRBJ2-3; perhaps TRBD1 as D (5 bases). CDR3 length equals 17 residues. Germline CDR1 SGHRS, CDR2 YFSETQ. V lost 5 bases and J 2 bases, leaving 21 bases between the germline ends. CDR3 bases: TGCGCCAGCAGTCCCTCCCAGAAGGGGCCCTACACAGATACGCAGTATTTT. Its translation: CASSPSQKGPYTDTQYF.

The chain carries TRBV5-1 and TRBJ2-3; unclear D gene. With 3 bases removed from V and 2 bases from J, the gap between germline ends came to 7 bases. Germline V gives CDR1 SGHRS, CDR2 YFSETQ. The CDR3 loop spans 13 amino acids. The CDR3 sequence: CASSSGFTDTQYF. CDR3 bases: TGCGCCAGCAGCTCCGGGTTCACAGATACGCAGTATTTT.